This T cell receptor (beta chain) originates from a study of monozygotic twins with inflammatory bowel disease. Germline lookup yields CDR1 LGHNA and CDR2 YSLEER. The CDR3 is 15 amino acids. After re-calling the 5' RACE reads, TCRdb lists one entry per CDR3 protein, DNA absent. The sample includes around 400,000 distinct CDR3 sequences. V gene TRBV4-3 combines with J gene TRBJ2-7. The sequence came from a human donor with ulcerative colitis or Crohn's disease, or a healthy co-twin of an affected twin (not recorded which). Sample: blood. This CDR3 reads CASSQDDADSYEQYF.